The 24 T cell receptor beta chains given below trace back to one sample, sequenced in a study of T cell responses to AZD1222 COVID-19 vaccine. The table came from immunoSEQ multiplex PCR; TCRdb's copy has only in-frame clones and leaves some out. The table lists roughly 150,000 clones, less than 95% of them singletons, with less than 2% in the top ten. The input for sequencing was peripheral blood, taken on day 0 of AZD1222 vaccination. These receptors all stem from an adult in good health.

The chain is built from TRBV29-1 and TRBJ2-1, with unresolved D. Germline-derived CDR1 and CDR2 are SQVTM and ANQGSEA. V was shortened by 4 bases and J by 5 bases, with 9 bases between the two germline ends. The length of the CDR3 is 12 residues. DNA for the CDR3: TGCAGCGTTGGGCACGGTCACAATGAGCAGTTCTTC. Protein: CSVGHGHNEQFF.

The chain recombines TRBV6-5 with TRBJ2-5, with 10 bases that match TRBD1. This CDR3 is 15 amino acids long. Germline loops: CDR1 MNHEY, CDR2 SVGAGI. V dropped 5 bases and J dropped 1; count of bases not matched to a gene: 4. The CDR3 bases are TGTGCCAGCAGTCCACGGACAGGGGGCCAAGAGACCCAGTACTTC. This sequence encodes CASSPRTGGQETQYF.

The chain carries TRBV6-2 or TRBV6-3 and TRBJ1-1; a possible D gene is TRBD1 (5 bases). V was cut by 5 bases and J by 5 bases, with 15 bases left in between. There are 14 residues in the CDR3. CDR1 is MNHEY, CDR2 SVGEGT, per germline. The CDR3 nucleotides read TGTGCCAGCAGTACCGAGGCAGGGAGGACTGAAGCTTTCTTT. It encodes CASSTEAGRTEAFF.

This clone was recorded a few times. The CDR3 here is CASSDQDREKLFF. The CDR3 DNA follows: TGTGCCAGCAGCGATCAGGACAGGGAAAAACTGTTTTTT. The gene calls are TRBV9 and TRBJ1-4; 7 bases map to TRBD1. This CDR3 is 13 amino acids long. The V and J ends lost 3 bases and 8 bases, in that order; junction bases with no gene match: 4. Germline assignment: CDR1 SGDLS and CDR2 YYNGEE. Combining the CDR3 with reference TRBV9 and TRBJ1-4 gives the whole variable domain DSGVTQTPKHLITATGQRVTLRCSPRSGDLSVYWYQQSLDQGLQFLIQYYNGEERAKGNILERFSAQQFPDLHSELNLSSLELGDSALYFCASSDQDREKLFFGSGTQLSVL.

The V call is TRBV5-1, the J call TRBJ1-2; the match to TRBD1 covers 7 bases. V shed 0 bases, J shed 3 bases, and the junction held 2 bases outside the gene matches. Germline loops: CDR1 SGHRS, CDR2 YFSETQ. The CDR3 is 14 amino acids. CDR3 nucleotides: TGCGCCAGCAGCTTGGGACAGGGCTACTATGGCTACACCTTC. It yields the protein CASSLGQGYYGYTF.

The rearrangement links TRBV10-3 to TRBJ2-7; tentative D call: TRBD1 (7 bases). CDR1 ENHRY and CDR2 SYGVKD come from the germline V gene. The CDR3 is 14 amino acids. Between the trimmed V and J ends, which lost 4 bases and 0 bases, there was a span of 10 bases. For the CDR3, the DNA is TGTGCCATCAGTGGCGGGACAGCCTCCTACGAGCAGTACTTC. It specifies CAISGGTASYEQYF.

V gene TRBV6-5 combines with J gene TRBJ2-2, with D possibly matching TRBD1 (5 bases). The germline V gene has CDR1 MNHEY and CDR2 SVGAGI. The CDR3 covers 16 residues. The V end was cut by 2 bases, the J end by 4 bases, with 14 bases between. The CDR3 loop is CASSYGWQGGTGELFF. The DNA for the CDR3 is TGTGCCAGCAGTTACGGATGGCAGGGTGGCACCGGGGAGCTGTTTTTT.

This chain joins TRBV29-1 and TRBJ2-1, with 8 bases matching TRBD2. Germline V CDR1 and CDR2: SQVTM, ANQGSEA. This CDR3 region has 14 residues. The J segment lost 1 base and the V segment lost 3 bases, leaving 2 bases of the junction unmatched. The CDR3 nucleotides read TGCAGCGTTGAGACTAGCGAGTCCTACAATGAGCAGTTCTTC. Protein sequence: CSVETSESYNEQFF.

J is TRBJ1-5 and V is TRBV29-1; no clear D. CDR1 is SQVTM and CDR2 is ANQGSEA in the germline V gene. Trimming shortened V by 0 bases and J by 2 bases, and 5 bases separated the two germline ends. CDR3 length: 13 amino acids. This chain's CDR3 is CSVEEGGNQPQHF. The CDR3 DNA is TGCAGCGTTGAAGAGGGAGGCAATCAGCCCCAGCATTTT.

This chain connects TRBV27 to TRBJ2-2; 14 bases agree with TRBD2. V shed 6 bases, J shed 8 bases, and the junction held 17 bases outside the gene matches. Germline loops: CDR1 MNHEY, CDR2 SMNVEV (reference sequence). This CDR3 contains 19 residues. The CDR3 spells CASRLRRTGTSGSNGELFF. In DNA, the CDR3 is TGTGCCAGCAGATTAAGGCGGACGGGGACTAGCGGGAGCAATGGGGAGCTGTTTTTT.

The gene calls are TRBV9 and TRBJ2-7, with D perhaps being TRBD1 or TRBD2 (7 bases each). Trimming took off 4 bases at V and 4 bases at J, with 18 bases between the two ends. Germline CDR1 and CDR2: SGDLS and YYNGEE. The CDR3 contains 15 residues. CDR3 in amino acids: CASSPGGGRFYEQYF. The CDR3 DNA reads TGTGCCAGCAGCCCAGGGGGGGGCAGGTTTTACGAGCAGTACTTC.

The chain combines TRBV14 with TRBJ2-1, with 8 bases lining up with TRBD2. There are 15 residues in the CDR3. The germline V gene encodes CDR1 SGHDN and CDR2 FVKESK. Losses at the gene ends were 4 bases for V and 7 bases for J; bases not matched to a gene: 9. The CDR3 nucleotides read TGTGCCAGCAGCCCGGGACTAGATCAGGGGAATGAGCAGTTCTTC. This encodes CASSPGLDQGNEQFF.

The chain is built from TRBV6-4 and TRBJ1-2; 9 bases agree with TRBD1. Trimming took 4 bases from V and 7 from J; bases not matched to a gene: 7. There are 14 residues in the CDR3. CDR1 is MRHNA, CDR2 SNTAGT, per germline. In DNA form, the CDR3 reads TGTGCCAGCAGTGCGGACAGGGGTACGGGTGGCTACACCTTC. This translates into CASSADRGTGGYTF.

The sample holds one count of this clone. This rearrangement joins TRBV7-9 to TRBJ2-7, with TRBD2 as a possible D gene (5 bases). This CDR3 comprises 14 residues. Germline assignment: CDR1 SEHNR and CDR2 FQNEAQ (reference sequence). The V and J ends lost 1 base and 1 base respectively, with 8 bases between them. The CDR3 region has the DNA TGTGCCAGCAGCTTAGGAGGGTATTCCTACGAGCAGTACTTC. Translation gives CASSLGGYSYEQYF.

This clone has a handful of counts. This chain joins TRBV7-2 and TRBJ1-2; D is perhaps TRBD1 (5 bases). Germline CDR1 reads SGHTA; CDR2 reads FQGNSA. This CDR3 has 15 amino acids. The ends were cut back, 1 base at V and 4 bases at J, with 13 bases in the middle. CDR3 in DNA: TGTGCCAGCAGCTTAGACCCCTCGGGGGTCTATGGCTACACCTTC. Translating it yields CASSLDPSGVYGYTF.

CDR3 nucleotides: TGCGCCAGCAGCCAAGATTCAGAGGTCGATGAGCAGTTCTTC. It encodes CASSQDSEVDEQFF. The chain is built from TRBV4-3 and TRBJ2-1; D is ambiguous. V shed 0 bases and J shed 8 bases, with 11 bases lying between them. This CDR3 is built from 14 residues. CDR1 and CDR2 from the germline V gene are LGHNA and YSLEER.

The V and J genes are TRBV5-1 and TRBJ2-1, with D unclear. V gave up 1 base and J gave up 10 bases, with 9 bases separating them. CDR3 length: 12 residues. Germline V gene data show CDR1 as SGHRS and CDR2 as YFSETQ. For the CDR3, the DNA is TGCGCCAGCAGCTTGACTCTCCTGGAGCAGTTCTTC. As protein: CASSLTLLEQFF.

The chain links TRBV12-3 or TRBV12-4 to TRBJ1-2; D is unresolved. Deletions cut 6 bases from V and 5 bases from J, with 7 bases between. The CDR3 spans 11 residues. The DNA of the CDR3 is TGTGCCAGCAGAGGTAATTATGGCTACACCTTC. It yields the protein CASRGNYGYTF.

This chain connects TRBV21-1 to TRBJ1-2; the tabulated D call, TRBD1, remains unverified against the DNA. TRBV21-1 is a pseudogene locus. The CDR3 consists of 15 residues. CDR3 sequence reads: CASSKEGHHYDGYTF. CDR3 nucleotides: TGTGCCAGCAGCAAAGAAGGACACCACTATGACGGCTACACCTTC.

The chain joins TRBV4-3 to TRBJ1-1; possible D gene TRBD1, 5 bases. Germline values: CDR1 LGHNA, CDR2 YSLEER. The CDR3 is 16 amino acids. V lost 3 bases and J 0 bases, leaving 14 bases between the germline ends. CDR3 in amino acids: CASSQGEKGVNTEAFF. The CDR3 DNA reads as TGCGCCAGCAGCCAGGGAGAGAAAGGGGTGAACACTGAAGCTTTCTTT.

CDR3 in DNA: TGTGCCAGCAGTGGGTTTAATTCACCCCTCCACTTT. It translates to CASSGFNSPLHF. The chain is built from TRBV25-1 and TRBJ1-6; unclear D gene. The CDR3 spans 12 residues. The V end lost 4 bases, the J end lost 6 bases, and 4 bases lay between the germline ends. The germline CDR1 and CDR2 sequences are MGHDK and SYGVNS.

The V gene is TRBV28, the J gene TRBJ1-5, with 12 bases lining up with TRBD1. Trimming cost V 5 bases and J 5 bases; bases outside gene matches: 4. This CDR3 spans 15 amino acids. The germline V gene has CDR1 MDHEN and CDR2 SYDVKM. Here the CDR3 reads CASSTRDRGHQPQHF. For the CDR3, the DNA is TGTGCCAGCAGTACCCGGGACAGGGGGCATCAGCCCCAGCATTTT.

The chain has TRBV5-5 and TRBJ2-7, with 12 bases fitting TRBD2. Germline trimming cut 2 bases from V and 6 bases from J; bases unmatched to any gene: 6. The CDR3 is 15 residues long. The germline V gene has CDR1 SGHKS and CDR2 YYEKEE (reference sequence). Here the CDR3 DNA reads TGTGCCAGCAGCTTTACGACTAGCGGGAGAGCCGAGCAGTACTTC. It codes for CASSFTTSGRAEQYF. Supplemented by reference TRBV5-5 and TRBJ2-7, the full variable domain reads DAGVTQSPTHLIKTRGQQVTLRCSPISGHKSVSWYQQVLGQGPQFIFQYYEKEERGRGNFPDRFSARQFPNYSSELNVNALLLGDSALYLCASSFTTSGRAEQYFGPGTRLTVT.

The rearrangement links TRBV28 to TRBJ2-1; D is unresolved. There are 15 residues in the CDR3. The germline V and J ends were trimmed by 6 bases and 4 bases, with 16 bases remaining between them. Germline CDR1 is MDHEN and CDR2 is SYDVKM. CDR3 residues: CASRSIPDGYNEQFF. The CDR3 region has the DNA TGTGCCAGCAGGTCCATCCCGGACGGTTACAATGAGCAGTTCTTC.